The 17 T cell receptor beta chains in this list originate from one sample, sequenced in a study of CD8 T cells in Susac syndrome. Reverse transcription of roughly 0.5 to 1 ug RNA was performed with random hexamers. TCRdb passed the immunoSEQ multiplex PCR reads through MiXCR, listing each CDR3 protein once. The sample yields about 210,000 distinct CDR3 sequences, approximately 95% seen once. Sequencing used CD4+ T cells from PBMCs. Receptors were obtained from a human donor with multiple sclerosis.

This clonotype came up a few times. The chain recombines TRBV20-1 with TRBJ2-7; D may be TRBD2 (6 bases). CDR1 and CDR2 (germline): DFQATT, SNEGSKA (reference sequence). The CDR3 spans 13 residues. The V end lost 3 bases, the J end lost 2 bases, and 11 bases lay between the germline ends. In DNA form, the CDR3 reads TGCAGTGCTAGTTCCGGAGGGGCCTACGAGCAGTACTTC. This codes for CSASSGGAYEQYF.

The chain uses TRBV20-1 and TRBJ2-3; D is unresolved. Deletions cut 6 bases from V and 5 bases from J, with 12 bases between. The CDR3 has 12 residues. The germline V gene has CDR1 DFQATT and CDR2 SNEGSKA (reference sequence). CDR3 sequence reads: CSAGPLLDTQYF. CDR3 in DNA: TGCAGTGCCGGCCCCCTTTTAGATACGCAGTATTTT.

The rearrangement uses TRBV4-1 and TRBJ2-3; TRBD2 matches at 10 bases. This CDR3 has 17 amino acids. Unmatched junction bases numbered 7, after V lost 4 bases and J lost 0 bases. Germline lookup yields CDR1 MGHRA and CDR2 YSYEKL. The CDR3 nucleotides read TGCGCCAGCAGCCGATCCGCGACTAGCGGGAGCACAGATACGCAGTATTTT. Translation: CASSRSATSGSTDTQYF.

This chain uses TRBV12-3 or TRBV12-4 with TRBJ2-2, with a tentative D call TRBD1 (5 bases). V lost 6 bases and J lost 1, with 12 bases in between. CDR3 length: 15 amino acids. The CDR3 sequence: CASSRTDRNTGELFF. The CDR3 bases are TGTGCCAGCAGCCGAACCGACAGGAACACCGGGGAGCTGTTTTTT.

V gene TRBV6-1 combines with J gene TRBJ2-7, with 7 positions matching TRBD1. J lost 5 bases, V lost 5 bases, and 15 bases had no gene match. CDR3 size: 16 residues. CDR1 is MNHNS, CDR2 SASEGT, per germline. CDR3 sequence: CASSPPTPGTVDEQYF. The CDR3 DNA reads as TGTGCCAGCAGTCCCCCTACCCCCGGGACAGTTGACGAGCAGTACTTC.

The CDR3 is CATPYTSTDTQYF. The DNA for the CDR3 is TGTGCCACGCCATACACTAGCACAGATACGCAGTATTTT. The chain links TRBV6-1 to TRBJ2-3; unclear D gene. Germline CDR1 is MNHNS and CDR2 is SASEGT. This CDR3 spans 13 amino acids. V dropped 10 bases and J dropped 0 bases, with 11 bases sitting between them.

This rearrangement joins TRBV12-3 or TRBV12-4 to TRBJ1-1, with D uncertain. The CDR3 runs 14 residues. V dropped 2 bases and J dropped 5 bases, with 12 bases sitting between them. This chain's CDR3 is CASSLKRKETEAFF. The CDR3 DNA is TGTGCCAGCAGTTTAAAAAGGAAAGAGACTGAAGCTTTCTTT.

This clonotype has just one count. The rearrangement uses TRBV5-4 and TRBJ2-1; D is uncertain. Deletions cut 0 bases from V and 9 bases from J, with 7 bases between. The CDR3 runs 12 residues. Germline values: CDR1 SGHNT, CDR2 YYREEE (reference sequence). The CDR3: CASSLDRLEQFF. CDR3 coding DNA: TGTGCCAGCAGCTTGGACCGGCTTGAGCAGTTCTTC.

This sequence joins TRBV5-1 and TRBJ1-1; tentative D call: TRBD1 (6 bases). V lost 4 bases to trimming and J lost 3 bases, with 19 bases between them. This CDR3 is built from 16 residues. Germline values: CDR1 SGHRS, CDR2 YFSETQ. The CDR3 region is CASSPTVRTADTEAFF. CDR3 bases: TGCGCCAGCAGCCCGACAGTTCGGACAGCAGACACTGAAGCTTTCTTT.

The V and J genes are TRBV7-2 and TRBJ2-5; D could derive from TRBD1 or TRBD2 (5 bases each). The CDR3 has 13 residues. V shed 4 bases and J shed 4 bases, with 10 bases lying between them. Germline CDR1 and CDR2: SGHTA and FQGNSA. The CDR3 sequence: CASSSQRGETQYF. The CDR3 DNA is TGTGCCAGCAGCTCACAGAGGGGAGAGACCCAGTACTTC.

J is TRBJ2-3 and V is TRBV9, with D perhaps TRBD2 (6 bases). The CDR3 extends over 16 amino acids. V lost 3 bases, J lost 0 bases, and 14 bases lay in between. Per germline, CDR1 SGDLS and CDR2 YYNGEE. In nucleotides, the CDR3 is TGTGCCAGCAGCGGCGGGACGGTGGCTAGCACAGATACGCAGTATTTT. Its translation: CASSGGTVASTDTQYF.

The chain employs TRBV5-6 and TRBJ2-7, with 9 bases lining up with TRBD1. Germline values: CDR1 SGHDT, CDR2 YYEEEE. Germline trimming cut 2 bases from V and 11 bases from J; bases unmatched to any gene: 8. This CDR3 spans 13 amino acids. The CDR3, as DNA: TGTGCCAGCAGCTTAGGGACAGGGAATTCGAAGTACTTC. This translates into CASSLGTGNSKYF.

The chain has TRBV3-1 and TRBJ1-2; 7 nucleotides agree with TRBD1. The V gene end was trimmed by 4 bases and the J gene end by 2 bases; junction bases not matched to a gene: 7. Looked up from germline, CDR1 is LGHDT and CDR2 is YNNKEL (reference sequence). This CDR3 is 15 amino acids long. The CDR3 loop reads CASSPPGQLNYGYTF. The CDR3 DNA follows: TGTGCCAGCAGCCCCCCGGGACAGCTGAACTATGGCTACACCTTC.

The chain carries TRBV7-9 and TRBJ2-1; D perhaps matches TRBD1 (6 bases). Per germline, CDR1 SEHNR and CDR2 FQNEAQ (reference sequence). V lost 5 bases and J lost 8, with 10 bases in between. The CDR3 loop spans 12 amino acids. CDR3 in DNA: TGTGCCAGCAGCATACAGGGCGATGAGCAGTTCTTC. As protein: CASSIQGDEQFF.

This clonotype is a singleton in its sample. V and J are TRBV27 and TRBJ1-2, with D hard to call. Germline values: CDR1 MNHEY, CDR2 SMNVEV (reference sequence). The CDR3 totals 13 residues. V lost 3 bases and J lost 3, with 8 bases in between. CDR3 in amino acids: CASSFQVDYGYTF. The DNA for the CDR3 is TGTGCCAGCAGTTTTCAGGTCGACTATGGCTACACCTTC.

The genes are TRBV12-3 or TRBV12-4 and TRBJ1-2, with TRBD1 identical over 8 bases. Trimming removed 5 bases from V and 6 bases from J; junction bases left unmatched: 2. The CDR3 length is 12 residues. The chain's CDR3 is CASSRTGNGYTF. The CDR3 bases are TGTGCCAGCAGTAGGACAGGGAATGGCTACACCTTC.

V gene TRBV30 combines with J gene TRBJ1-2, with D tentatively TRBD1 (6 bases). The CDR3 sequence is 14 residues long. Trimming cost V 0 bases and J 6 bases, with 14 bases left between them. Germline CDR1 reads GTSNPN; CDR2 reads SVGIG (reference sequence). The chain's CDR3 is CAWSVQVGANGYTF. The CDR3 coding sequence is TGTGCCTGGAGTGTACAAGTGGGGGCAAATGGCTACACCTTC.